Listed here is a single TCR beta chain. The entry originates in a study of cytomegalovirus exposure and HLA in healthy donors. CDR1 is LNHDA and CDR2 is SQIVND in the germline V gene (reference sequence). V dropped 5 bases and J dropped 0; count of bases not matched to a gene: 4. The CDR3 runs to 16 residues. The PCR employed 60 Vbeta primers together with 13 Jbeta primers. Only in-frame clones appear in the TCRdb table, and some are missing; sequencing was by immunoSEQ multiplex PCR. The table lists tens of thousands of clones. The specimen was PBMCs. The receptor comes from a woman aged 25 to 39 in good health and CMV-seronegative. The genes are TRBV19 and TRBJ2-1, with 10 bases aligning to TRBD2. CDR3 sequence reads: CASSVGLASSYNEQFF. As DNA, the CDR3 is TGTGCCAGTAGTGTGGGACTAGCGAGCTCCTACAATGAGCAGTTCTTC. Supplemented by reference TRBV19 and TRBJ2-1, the full variable domain reads DGGITQSPKYLFRKEGQNVTLSCEQNLNHDAMYWYRQDPGQGLRLIYYSQIVNDFQKGDIAEGYSVSREKKESFPLTVTSAQKNPTAFYLCASSVGLASSYNEQFFGPGTRLTVL.